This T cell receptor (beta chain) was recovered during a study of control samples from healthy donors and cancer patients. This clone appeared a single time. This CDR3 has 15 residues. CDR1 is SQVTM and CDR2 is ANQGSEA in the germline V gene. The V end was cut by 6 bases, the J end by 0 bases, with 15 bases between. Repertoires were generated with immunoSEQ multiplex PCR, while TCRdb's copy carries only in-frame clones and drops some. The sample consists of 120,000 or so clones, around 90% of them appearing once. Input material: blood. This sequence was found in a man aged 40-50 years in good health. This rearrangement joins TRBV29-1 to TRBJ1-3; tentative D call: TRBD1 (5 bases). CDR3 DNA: TGCAGCGTAGCAGGCCAGGGTATCTCTGGAAACACCATATATTTT. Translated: CSVAGQGISGNTIYF.